This entry describes one TCR beta chain. Its antigen remains unidentified. TCR beta CDR3 regions were amplified from RNA transcripts. First-round RT-PCR targeting the TCR CDR3 was performed with the HTBI primer set. MiXCR was run by TCRdb on the multiplex PCR reads, yielding one entry per CDR3 protein. The sample comprises more than 500,000 distinct CDR3 sequences, 46% of which are singletons, and around 20% rests with the top ten. The sample comes from a study of T cells in Graves' hyperthyroidism and ophthalmopathy. Germline loops: CDR1 ENHRY, CDR2 SYGVKD. V was cut by 3 bases and J by 8 bases, with 13 bases left in between. The CDR3 runs to 13 residues. Whole-study findings and limits: Progression to ophthalmopathy was predicted a median of approximately seven months early.

Sequenced: peripheral blood or thyroid tissue (not recorded which). The rearrangement joins TRBV10-3 to TRBJ1-2; D is perhaps TRBD1 (6 bases). The sequence derives from an adult woman with Graves' disease, either hyperthyroidism or ophthalmopathy (not recorded which). For the CDR3, the DNA is TGTGCCATCAGTGAAGACGGGGGCAACGGCTACACCTTC. This gives the protein CAISEDGGNGYTF.